These 16 T cell receptor beta chains came from one sample sequenced in a study of Ad26.COV2.S vaccination and SARS-CoV-2 variants. Treatment reported: about 20 received Ad26.COV2.S at low or high dose, single or two shots; about five received placebo; per-sample allocation not given. Day 63 after the first vaccine or placebo injection was the time point for sampling. Only in-frame clones appear in the TCRdb table, and some are missing; sequencing was by immunoSEQ multiplex PCR. The sample includes around 250,000 clones, about 83% of them seen just once. The source was peripheral blood, collected in a trial of Ad26.COV2.S vaccine versus placebo. The source of these receptors is a person aged 18 to 59 who received the Ad26.COV2.S COVID-19 vaccine or a placebo.

The rearrangement joins TRBV6-4 to TRBJ1-3; no clear D. V was trimmed by 7 bases and J by 0 bases, leaving 10 bases between them. The CDR3 is 14 amino acids. Germline lookup yields CDR1 MRHNA and CDR2 SNTAGT. Here the CDR3 DNA reads TGTGCCAGCACCGGCAGGCACTCTGGAAACACCATATATTTT. It codes for CASTGRHSGNTIYF.

V and J are TRBV7-9 and TRBJ2-1, with TRBD2 matching over 12 bases. The CDR3 is 17 amino acids. Germline lookup yields CDR1 SEHNR and CDR2 FQNEAQ (reference sequence). V lost 1 base, J lost 1 base, and 2 bases stayed unmatched. CDR3 protein: CASSLGLAGVSYNEQFF. The CDR3 nucleotides are TGTGCCAGCAGCTTAGGACTAGCGGGGGTTTCCTACAATGAGCAGTTCTTC.

The chain links TRBV7-3 to TRBJ2-3; 10 nucleotides line up with TRBD1. The CDR3 covers 15 residues. After removal of 4 bases from V and 5 bases from J, the junction contained 6 bases not matched to a gene. CDR1 and CDR2 from the germline V gene are SGHTA and FQGTGA. The CDR3 spells CASSYGTGVRDTQYF. For the CDR3, the DNA is TGTGCCAGCAGCTACGGGACAGGGGTTAGAGATACGCAGTATTTT. Supplemented by reference TRBV7-3 and TRBJ2-3, the full variable domain reads GAGVSQTPSNKVTEKGKYVELRCDPISGHTALYWYRQSLGQGPEFLIYFQGTGAADDSGLPNDRFFAVRPEGSVSTLKIQRTERGDSAVYLCASSYGTGVRDTQYFGPGTRLTVL.

The J gene is TRBJ2-3, the V gene TRBV21-1. TRBV21-1 is a recognized pseudogene. The length of the CDR3 is 14 residues. The CDR3 DNA reads as TGTGCTAGCAGCACAGGTGGGGGGCCAGATACGCAGTATTTT. It yields the protein CASSTGGGPDTQYF.

The table lists this clone with a count of one. The chain joins TRBV19 to TRBJ1-5; D possibly corresponds to TRBD1 (5 bases). Deletions cut 7 bases from V and 4 bases from J, with 11 bases between. In germline, CDR1 is LNHDA, CDR2 SQIVND (reference sequence). This CDR3 is built from 13 residues. CDR3 residues: CASTAGGNQPQHF. The DNA of the CDR3 is TGTGCCAGTACCGCGGGGGGAAATCAGCCCCAGCATTTT.

The rearrangement links TRBV7-2 to TRBJ2-2; D is possibly TRBD1 (6 bases). CDR3 size: 13 residues. Per the germline V gene, CDR1 is SGHTA and CDR2 is FQGNSA. V was cut by 5 bases and J by 5 bases, with 9 bases left in between. This CDR3 reads CASSRDRTGELFF. The CDR3 nucleotides read TGTGCCAGCAGCCGTGACAGGACCGGGGAGCTGTTTTTT.

This clone was counted many times. V and J are TRBV11-2 and TRBJ1-3; D gene uncertain. Looked up from germline, CDR1 is SGHAT and CDR2 is FQNNGV. Trimming shortened V by 2 bases and J by 0 bases, and 5 bases separated the two germline ends. The CDR3 loop spans 14 amino acids. CDR3: CASSLQNSGNTIYF. CDR3 DNA: TGTGCCAGCAGCTTACAGAACTCTGGAAACACCATATATTTT.

Only one count was recorded for this clone. The chain uses TRBV7-2 and TRBJ1-3; 10 bases are shared with TRBD1. Germline V gives CDR1 SGHTA, CDR2 FQGNSA. Losses at the gene ends were 5 bases for V and 3 bases for J; bases not matched to a gene: 4. The CDR3 totals 15 residues. CDR3 residues: CASSPDRGYGNTIYF. The CDR3 coding sequence is TGTGCCAGCAGCCCGGACAGGGGGTATGGAAACACCATATATTTT.

This clone was counted a single time. The rearrangement uses TRBV12-5 and TRBJ1-5; 7 positions match TRBD1. CDR1 is LGHNT and CDR2 is FRNRAP in the germline V gene. The CDR3 totals 18 residues. V trimming: 0 bases; J trimming: 5 bases; junction bases outside the gene matches: 13. Here the CDR3 DNA reads TGTGCTAGTGGTTTGGTACGAGGGACAGTCCGCGGGCATCAGCCCCAGCATTTT. Its protein is CASGLVRGTVRGHQPQHF.

This chain uses TRBV7-2 with TRBJ1-4, with 7 bases fitting TRBD1. The CDR3 runs 16 residues. The germline V gene encodes CDR1 SGHTA and CDR2 FQGNSA. The ends lost 3 bases at V and 0 bases at J; junction bases unmatched: 4. The CDR3 region is CASSLRGRSTNEKLFF. CDR3 nucleotide sequence: TGTGCCAGCAGCTTGAGGGGGCGGTCAACTAATGAAAAACTGTTTTTT.

V gene TRBV19 combines with J gene TRBJ2-4; D gene unclear. The CDR3 sequence is 16 residues long. Trimming left V 4 bases short and J 2 bases short, with 15 bases between. The germline V gene has CDR1 LNHDA and CDR2 SQIVND (reference sequence). The CDR3 sequence is CASSKASASTKNIQYF. The CDR3 DNA sequence: TGTGCCAGTAGTAAGGCGTCAGCATCTACCAAAAACATTCAGTACTTC. Looking up the rest from reference TRBV19 and TRBJ2-4 gives the full variable domain: DGGITQSPKYLFRKEGQNVTLSCEQNLNHDAMYWYRQDPGQGLRLIYYSQIVNDFQKGDIAEGYSVSREKKESFPLTVTSAQKNPTAFYLCASSKASASTKNIQYFGAGTRLSVL.

This sequence joins TRBV5-1 and TRBJ1-2; no definite D call. With 0 bases removed from V and 5 bases from J, the gap between germline ends came to 14 bases. This CDR3 is built from 15 residues. In germline, CDR1 is SGHRS, CDR2 YFSETQ. CDR3 sequence: CASSLGGGMRYGYTF. The DNA for the CDR3 is TGCGCCAGCAGCTTGGGAGGAGGGATGAGGTATGGCTACACCTTC.

V gene TRBV25-1 combines with J gene TRBJ1-6; D uncertain. There are 13 residues in the CDR3. The V end was cut by 4 bases, the J end by 11 bases, with 12 bases between. CDR1 is MGHDK, CDR2 SYGVNS, per germline. The CDR3 bases are TGTGCCAGCAGTGGGGGATTAATGGCACCCCTCCACTTT. This encodes CASSGGLMAPLHF.

The V gene is TRBV6-1, the J gene TRBJ2-3; 7 bases are a match to TRBD2. V was pared by 1 base and J by 5 bases, with 3 bases of the junction left unmatched. The CDR3 spans 14 residues. Germline CDR1 is MNHNS and CDR2 is SASEGT. CDR3 residues: CASSEVASGDTQYF. In DNA form, the CDR3 reads TGTGCCAGCAGTGAAGTGGCTAGCGGAGATACGCAGTATTTT.

The chain employs TRBV5-4 and TRBJ2-1; 11 nucleotides line up with TRBD2. CDR1 is SGHNT, CDR2 YYREEE, per germline (reference sequence). The CDR3 runs 15 residues. After removal of 4 bases from V and 6 bases from J, the junction contained 6 bases not matched to a gene. The CDR3 loop is CASSPTSGSFNEQFF. For the CDR3, the DNA is TGTGCCAGCAGCCCAACTAGCGGGAGCTTCAATGAGCAGTTCTTC.

The chain uses TRBV6-2 or TRBV6-3 and TRBJ2-1; TRBD2 aligns across 13 bases. V dropped 2 bases and J dropped 12; count of bases not matched to a gene: 13. The CDR3 has 17 residues. From germline, CDR1 is MNHEY and CDR2 SVGEGT. The CDR3 nucleotides read TGTGCCAGCAGTTACGAAGGGACGGGACTAGCGGGACTACGGCAGTTCTTC. This translates into CASSYEGTGLAGLRQFF.